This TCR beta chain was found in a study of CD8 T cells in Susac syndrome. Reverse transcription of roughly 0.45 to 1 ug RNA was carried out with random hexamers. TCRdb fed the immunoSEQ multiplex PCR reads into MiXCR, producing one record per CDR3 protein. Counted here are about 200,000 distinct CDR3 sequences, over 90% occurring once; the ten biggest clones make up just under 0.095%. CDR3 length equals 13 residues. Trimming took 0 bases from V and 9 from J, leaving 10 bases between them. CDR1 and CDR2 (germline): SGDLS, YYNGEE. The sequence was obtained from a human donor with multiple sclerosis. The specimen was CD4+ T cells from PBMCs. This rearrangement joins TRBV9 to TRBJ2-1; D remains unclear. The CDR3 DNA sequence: TGTGCCAGCAGCGTAGGCTGGGGTGGTGAGCAGTTCTTC. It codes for CASSVGWGGEQFF.